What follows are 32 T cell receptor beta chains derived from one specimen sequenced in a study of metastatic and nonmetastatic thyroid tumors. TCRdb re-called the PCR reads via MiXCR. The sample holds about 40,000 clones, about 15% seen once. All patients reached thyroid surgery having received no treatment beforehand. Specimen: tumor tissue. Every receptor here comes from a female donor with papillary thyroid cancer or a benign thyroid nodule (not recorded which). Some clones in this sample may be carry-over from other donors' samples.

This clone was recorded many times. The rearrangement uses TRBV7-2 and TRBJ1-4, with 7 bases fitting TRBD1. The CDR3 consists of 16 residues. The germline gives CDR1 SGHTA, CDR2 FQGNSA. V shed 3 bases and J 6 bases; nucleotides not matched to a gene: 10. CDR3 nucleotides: TGTGCCAGCAGCTTGACAGGGAGAGTGGGAGATGAAAAACTGTTTTTT. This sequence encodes CASSLTGRVGDEKLFF.

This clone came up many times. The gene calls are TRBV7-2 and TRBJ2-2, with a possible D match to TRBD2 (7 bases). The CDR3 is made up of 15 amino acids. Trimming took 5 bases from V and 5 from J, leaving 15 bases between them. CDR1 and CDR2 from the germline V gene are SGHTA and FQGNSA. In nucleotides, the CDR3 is TGTGCCAGCAGCCTCACAGGGAGGGATACCGGGGAGCTGTTTTTT. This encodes CASSLTGRDTGELFF.

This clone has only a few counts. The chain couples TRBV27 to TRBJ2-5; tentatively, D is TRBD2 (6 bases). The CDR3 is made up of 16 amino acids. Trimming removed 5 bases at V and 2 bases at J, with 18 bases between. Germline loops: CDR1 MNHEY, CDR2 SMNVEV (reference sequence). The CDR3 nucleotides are TGTGCCAGCAGTCCCTACCTAGTTGGAGGGCAAGAGACCCAGTACTTC. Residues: CASSPYLVGGQETQYF.

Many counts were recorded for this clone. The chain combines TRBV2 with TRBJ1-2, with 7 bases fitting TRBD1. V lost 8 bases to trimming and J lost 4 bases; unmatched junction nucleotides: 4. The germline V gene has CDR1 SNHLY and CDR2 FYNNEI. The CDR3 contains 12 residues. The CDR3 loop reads CASGNRGYGYTF. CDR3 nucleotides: TGTGCCAGCGGGAACAGGGGCTATGGCTACACCTTC.

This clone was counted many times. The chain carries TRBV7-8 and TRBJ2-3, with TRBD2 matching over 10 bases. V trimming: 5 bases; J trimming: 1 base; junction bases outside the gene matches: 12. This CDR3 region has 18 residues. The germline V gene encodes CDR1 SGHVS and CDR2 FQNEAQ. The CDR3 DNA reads TGTGCCAGCAGCCAGGGACGGGGACTAGCGTATGGCACAGATACGCAGTATTTT. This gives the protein CASSQGRGLAYGTDTQYF.

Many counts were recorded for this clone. The CDR3 region has the DNA TGTGCCAGCAGCAGGGTGTGGGAGGGCTACACCTTC. It is translated as CASSRVWEGYTF. This sequence joins TRBV12-3 or TRBV12-4 and TRBJ1-2, with D possibly being TRBD1 (5 bases). The ends were cut back, 6 bases at V and 8 bases at J, with 13 bases in the middle. CDR3 length: 12 amino acids.

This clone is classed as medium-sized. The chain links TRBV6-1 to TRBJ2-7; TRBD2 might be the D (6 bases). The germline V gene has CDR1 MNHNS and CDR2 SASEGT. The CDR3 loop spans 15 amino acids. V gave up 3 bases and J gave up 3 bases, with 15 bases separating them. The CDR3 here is CASSDSEGFVYEQYF. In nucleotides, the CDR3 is TGTGCCAGCAGTGATTCGGAGGGGTTCGTCTACGAGCAGTACTTC.

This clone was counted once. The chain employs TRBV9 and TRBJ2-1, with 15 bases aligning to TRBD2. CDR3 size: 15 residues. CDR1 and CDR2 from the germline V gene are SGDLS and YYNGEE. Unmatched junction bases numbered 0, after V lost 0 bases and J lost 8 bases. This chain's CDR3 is CASSVGTSGGDEQFF. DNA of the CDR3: TGTGCCAGCAGCGTAGGGACTAGCGGGGGGGATGAGCAGTTCTTC.

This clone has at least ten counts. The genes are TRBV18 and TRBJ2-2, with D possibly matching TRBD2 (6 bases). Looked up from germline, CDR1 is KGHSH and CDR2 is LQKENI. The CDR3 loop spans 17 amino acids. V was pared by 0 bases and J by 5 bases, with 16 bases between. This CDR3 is CASSPPKGSEGTGELFF. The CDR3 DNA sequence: TGTGCCAGCTCACCACCGAAAGGGTCGGAGGGAACCGGGGAGCTGTTTTTT.

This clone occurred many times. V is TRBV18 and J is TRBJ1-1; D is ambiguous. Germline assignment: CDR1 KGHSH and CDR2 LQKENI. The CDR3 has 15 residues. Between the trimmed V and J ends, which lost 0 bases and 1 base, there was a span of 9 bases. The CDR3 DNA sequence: TGTGCCAGCTCACCACCGAGGGCCAAGAACACTGAAGCTTTCTTT. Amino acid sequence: CASSPPRAKNTEAFF.

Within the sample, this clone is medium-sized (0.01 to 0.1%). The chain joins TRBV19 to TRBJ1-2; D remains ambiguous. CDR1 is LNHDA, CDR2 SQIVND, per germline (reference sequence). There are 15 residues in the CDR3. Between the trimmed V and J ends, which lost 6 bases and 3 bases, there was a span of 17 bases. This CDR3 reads CASRSDKRADYGYTF. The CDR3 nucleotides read TGTGCCAGTAGGAGTGACAAAAGGGCGGACTATGGCTACACCTTC.

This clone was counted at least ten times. The CDR3 coding sequence is TGTGCCAGCAGCTTAGGGGGACAGGGGACCTATAATTCACCCCTCCACTTT. It yields the protein CASSLGGQGTYNSPLHF. The chain is built from TRBV7-9 and TRBJ1-6, with 10 bases aligning to TRBD1. Germline CDR1 SEHNR, CDR2 FQNEAQ (reference sequence). CDR3 length: 17 amino acids. V shed 1 base and J 2 bases; nucleotides not matched to a gene: 2.

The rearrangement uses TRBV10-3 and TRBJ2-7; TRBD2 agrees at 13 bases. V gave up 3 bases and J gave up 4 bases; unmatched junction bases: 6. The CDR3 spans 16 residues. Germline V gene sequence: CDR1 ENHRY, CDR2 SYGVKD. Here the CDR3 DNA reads TGTGCCATCAGTGACCCGGGACTAGCGGGAACATACGAGCAGTACTTC. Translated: CAISDPGLAGTYEQYF.

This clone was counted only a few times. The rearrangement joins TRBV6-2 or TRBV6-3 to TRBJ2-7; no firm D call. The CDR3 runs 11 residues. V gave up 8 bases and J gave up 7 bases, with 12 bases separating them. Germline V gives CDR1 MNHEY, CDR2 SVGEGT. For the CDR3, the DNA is TGTGCCAGCGGCCCCGGAAGGGAGCAGTACTTC. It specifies CASGPGREQYF.

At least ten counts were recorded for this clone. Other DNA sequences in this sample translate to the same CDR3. CDR3: CASSLMWGNVQYF. The CDR3 nucleotides read TGTGCCAGCAGTTTAATGTGGGGTAACGTGCAGTACTTC. This chain links TRBV12-3 or TRBV12-4 with TRBJ2-7; no clear D gene. Trimming stripped 2 bases from V and 9 bases from J, with 14 bases between. The CDR3 totals 13 residues.

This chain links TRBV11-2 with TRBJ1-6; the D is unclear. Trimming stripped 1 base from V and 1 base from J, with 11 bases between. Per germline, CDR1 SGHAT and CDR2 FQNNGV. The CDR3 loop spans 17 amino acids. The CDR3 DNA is TGTGCCAGCAGCTTAGTTGACGGGGTTTCCTATAATTCACCCCTCCACTTT. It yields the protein CASSLVDGVSYNSPLHF.

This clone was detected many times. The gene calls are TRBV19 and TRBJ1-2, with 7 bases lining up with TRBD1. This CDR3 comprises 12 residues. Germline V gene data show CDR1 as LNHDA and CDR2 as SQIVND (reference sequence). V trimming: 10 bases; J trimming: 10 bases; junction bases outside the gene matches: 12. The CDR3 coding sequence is TGTGCCACCCACTTCCAGGGGGAGCCCTACACCTTC. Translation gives CATHFQGEPYTF.

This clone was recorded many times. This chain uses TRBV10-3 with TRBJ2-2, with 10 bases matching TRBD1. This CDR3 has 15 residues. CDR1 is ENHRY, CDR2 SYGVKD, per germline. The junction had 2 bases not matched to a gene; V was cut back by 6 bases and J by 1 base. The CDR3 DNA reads TGTGCCATCAGCGACAGGGGGCAGAACACCGGGGAGCTGTTTTTT. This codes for CAISDRGQNTGELFF.

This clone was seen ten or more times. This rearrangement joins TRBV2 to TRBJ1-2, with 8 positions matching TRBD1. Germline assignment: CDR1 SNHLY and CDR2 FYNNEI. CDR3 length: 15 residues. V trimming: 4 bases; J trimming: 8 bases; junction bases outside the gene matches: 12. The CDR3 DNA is TGTGCCAGCAGTGGGGTATCAGGGGGCCTGAGAGGCTACACCTTC. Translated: CASSGVSGGLRGYTF.

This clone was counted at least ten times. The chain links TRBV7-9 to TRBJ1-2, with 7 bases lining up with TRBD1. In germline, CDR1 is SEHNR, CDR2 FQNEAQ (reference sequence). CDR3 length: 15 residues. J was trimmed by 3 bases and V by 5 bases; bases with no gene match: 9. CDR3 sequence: CASSPQRQGDYGYTF. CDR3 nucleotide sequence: TGTGCCAGCAGCCCCCAACGACAGGGCGACTATGGCTACACCTTC.

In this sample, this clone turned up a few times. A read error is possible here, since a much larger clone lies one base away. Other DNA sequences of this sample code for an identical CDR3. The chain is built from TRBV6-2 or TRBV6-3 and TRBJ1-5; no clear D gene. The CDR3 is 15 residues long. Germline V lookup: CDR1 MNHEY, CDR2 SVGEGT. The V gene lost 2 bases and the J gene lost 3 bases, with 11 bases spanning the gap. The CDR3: CASSYGGNLNQPQHF. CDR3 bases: TGTGCCAGCAGTTACGGAGGTAATCTCAATCAGCCCCAGCATTTT.

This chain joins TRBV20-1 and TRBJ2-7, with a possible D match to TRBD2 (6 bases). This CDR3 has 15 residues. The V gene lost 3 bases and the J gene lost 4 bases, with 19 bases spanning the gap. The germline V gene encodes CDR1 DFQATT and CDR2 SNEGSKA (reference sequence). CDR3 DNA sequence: TGCAGTGCTAGGGATGCTACCGGGACTGAGTACGAGCAGTACTTC. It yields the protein CSARDATGTEYEQYF.

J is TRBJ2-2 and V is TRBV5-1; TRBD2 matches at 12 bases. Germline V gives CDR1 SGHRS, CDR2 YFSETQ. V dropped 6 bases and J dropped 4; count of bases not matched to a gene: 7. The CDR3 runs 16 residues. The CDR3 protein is CASTDRTSGATGELFF. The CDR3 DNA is TGCGCCAGCACCGATAGGACTAGCGGGGCCACCGGGGAGCTGTTTTTT.

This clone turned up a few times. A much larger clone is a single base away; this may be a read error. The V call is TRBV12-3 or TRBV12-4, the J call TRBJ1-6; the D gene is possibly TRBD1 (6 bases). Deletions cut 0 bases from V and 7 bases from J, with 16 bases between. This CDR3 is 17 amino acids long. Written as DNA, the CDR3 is TGTGCCAGCAGTTTAGCGGGGTGGGGGGCATCGAATTCACCCCTCCACTTT. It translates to CASSLAGWGASNSPLHF.

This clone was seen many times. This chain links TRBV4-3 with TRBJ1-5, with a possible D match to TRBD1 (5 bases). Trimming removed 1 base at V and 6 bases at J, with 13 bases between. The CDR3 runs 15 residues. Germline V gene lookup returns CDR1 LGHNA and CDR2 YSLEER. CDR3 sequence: CASSQAGGVGQPQHF. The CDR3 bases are TGCGCCAGCAGCCAAGCCGGAGGGGTGGGTCAGCCCCAGCATTTT.

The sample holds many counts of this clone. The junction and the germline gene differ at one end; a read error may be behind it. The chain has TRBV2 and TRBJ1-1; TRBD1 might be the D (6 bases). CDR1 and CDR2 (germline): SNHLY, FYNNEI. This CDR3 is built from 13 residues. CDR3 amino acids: CASSGRTATEAFF. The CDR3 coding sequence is TGTGCCAGCAGTGGAAGGACAGCCACTGAAGCTTTTTTT.

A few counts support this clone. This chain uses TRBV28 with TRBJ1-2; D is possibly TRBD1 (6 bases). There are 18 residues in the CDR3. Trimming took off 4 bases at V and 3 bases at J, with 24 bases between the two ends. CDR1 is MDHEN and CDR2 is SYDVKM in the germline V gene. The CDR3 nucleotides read TGTGCCAGCAGTTCGCCTACAGGGACAATGACCCCGCACTATGGCTACACCTTC. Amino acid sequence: CASSSPTGTMTPHYGYTF.

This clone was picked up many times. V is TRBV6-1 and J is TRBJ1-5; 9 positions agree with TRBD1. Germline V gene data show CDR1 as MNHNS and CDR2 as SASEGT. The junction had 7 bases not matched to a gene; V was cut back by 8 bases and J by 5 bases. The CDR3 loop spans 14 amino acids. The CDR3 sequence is CASSDRGEYQPQHF. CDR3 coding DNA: TGTGCCAGCTCGGACAGGGGTGAGTATCAGCCCCAGCATTTT.

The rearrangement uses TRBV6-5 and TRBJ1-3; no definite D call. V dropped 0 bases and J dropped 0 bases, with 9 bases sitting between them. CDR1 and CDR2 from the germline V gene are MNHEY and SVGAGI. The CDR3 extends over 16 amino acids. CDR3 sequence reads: CASSYSRGYSGNTIYF. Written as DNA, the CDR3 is TGTGCCAGCAGTTACTCCCGGGGATACTCTGGAAACACCATATATTTT.

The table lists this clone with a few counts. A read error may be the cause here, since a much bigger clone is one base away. Here the CDR3 DNA reads TGTGCCAGCAGTTATTCGTTCTCTATCACAGATACGCAGTATTTT. Amino acids: CASSYSFSITDTQYF. The V gene is TRBV6-2 or TRBV6-3, the J gene TRBJ2-3; no clear D. Germline V gives CDR1 MNHEY, CDR2 SVGEGT. This CDR3 is built from 15 residues. With 3 bases removed from V and 2 bases from J, the gap between germline ends came to 12 bases.

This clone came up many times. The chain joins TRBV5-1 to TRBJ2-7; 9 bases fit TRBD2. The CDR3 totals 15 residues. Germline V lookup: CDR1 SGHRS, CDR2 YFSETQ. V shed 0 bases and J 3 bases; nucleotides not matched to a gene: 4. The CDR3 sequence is CASSLDSGSFYEQYF. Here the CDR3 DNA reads TGCGCCAGCAGCTTGGATAGCGGGAGTTTCTACGAGCAGTACTTC.

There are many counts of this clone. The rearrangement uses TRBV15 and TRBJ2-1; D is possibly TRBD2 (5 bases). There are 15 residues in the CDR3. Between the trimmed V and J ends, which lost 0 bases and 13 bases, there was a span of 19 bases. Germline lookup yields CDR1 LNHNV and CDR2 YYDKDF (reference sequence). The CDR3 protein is CATSRDREAAHSQFF. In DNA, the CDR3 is TGTGCCACCAGCAGAGATAGAGAAGCGGCCCATTCCCAGTTCTTC.